This T cell receptor (beta chain) was recorded in a study of blood T cell repertoires in COVID-19. V was cut by 5 bases and J by 5 bases, with 13 bases left in between. Germline V CDR1 and CDR2: LNHDA, SQIVND (reference sequence). This CDR3 has 14 residues. Sequenced by immunoSEQ multiplex PCR; TCRdb stores in-frame clones only, minus some. The sample lists approximately 200,000 clones, 70% to 90% occurring once. This clone was seen just once. The sample comprised peripheral blood. This clonotype originated in a woman aged 25-40 years with acute or convalescent COVID-19. J is TRBJ1-5 and V is TRBV19; possible D gene TRBD1, 5 bases. This CDR3 reads CASSPPQGDQPQHF. The CDR3 coding sequence is TGTGCCAGTAGTCCCCCCCAGGGTGATCAGCCCCAGCATTTT. Combining the CDR3 with reference TRBV19 and TRBJ1-5 gives the whole variable domain DGGITQSPKYLFRKEGQNVTLSCEQNLNHDAMYWYRQDPGQGLRLIYYSQIVNDFQKGDIAEGYSVSREKKESFPLTVTSAQKNPTAFYLCASSPPQGDQPQHFGDGTRLSIL.